One sample yielded the 9 T cell receptor beta chains listed below, sequenced in a study of T cell repertoires in cytomegalovirus infection. For these receptors, no antigen is known. One entry per CDR3 protein, called by TCRdb with MiXCR from the reads. The table records fewer than 1,000,000 distinct CDR3 sequences, roughly a third of them present only once. Sequenced here: cultured CD8+ T cells from PBMCs, sampled from culture after CMV antigen stimulation. The receptor source for this set is a human donor in good health (CMV status not recorded). Some clones in this sample may be carry-over from other donors' samples.

The CDR3 here is CASSSSGDRGYTF. In DNA, the CDR3 is TGTGCCAGCAGCTCCTCCGGGGATCGTGGCTACACCTTC. This chain links TRBV7-9 with TRBJ1-2; no firm D call. The CDR3 runs 13 residues. CDR1 and CDR2 (germline): SEHNR, FQNEAQ (reference sequence). Trimming took off 4 bases at V and 7 bases at J, with 13 bases between the two ends.

This clonotype was recorded many times. The chain is built from TRBV28 and TRBJ2-1; D remains unclear. This CDR3 is built from 14 residues. From germline, CDR1 is MDHEN and CDR2 SYDVKM. The ends were cut back, 5 bases at V and 5 bases at J, with 13 bases in the middle. The DNA of the CDR3 is TGTGCCAGCAGTACCTACATTAGGGACAATGAGCAGTTCTTC. Translated, it gives CASSTYIRDNEQFF. The variable domain in full, completed from reference TRBV28 and TRBJ2-1, reads DVKVTQSSRYLVKRTGEKVFLECVQDMDHENMFWYRQDPGLGLRLIYFSYDVKMKEKGDIPEGYSVSREKKERFSLILESASTNQTSMYLCASSTYIRDNEQFFGPGTRLTVL.

The chain employs TRBV28 and TRBJ1-2; 7 bases are a match to TRBD1. The CDR3 runs to 16 residues. Losses at the gene ends were 6 bases for V and 6 bases for J; bases not matched to a gene: 16. Germline values: CDR1 MDHEN, CDR2 SYDVKM. The CDR3 nucleotides are TGTGCCAGCAGCTTTCCCGAGGGGGCTTTGATGGATGGCTACACCTTC. Translated, it gives CASSFPEGALMDGYTF.

The V gene is TRBV4-1, the J gene TRBJ2-3; 8 bases line up with TRBD1. Per germline, CDR1 MGHRA and CDR2 YSYEKL. Trimming removed 0 bases from V and 0 bases from J; junction bases left unmatched: 8. The CDR3 has 18 residues. In DNA form, the CDR3 reads TGCGCCAGCAGCCAAGATCCCGCAGGGGGCGTTAGCACAGATACGCAGTATTTT. It specifies CASSQDPAGGVSTDTQYF.

This chain uses TRBV19 with TRBJ2-3; TRBD1 matches at 7 bases. Germline CDR1 LNHDA, CDR2 SQIVND (reference sequence). This CDR3 is built from 16 residues. Trimming took 6 bases from V and 4 from J; bases not matched to a gene: 13. The CDR3 region has the DNA TGTGCCAGTAGATCCCTCGGGACAGCCTTTTCAGATACGCAGTATTTT. Residues: CASRSLGTAFSDTQYF. Looking up the rest from reference TRBV19 and TRBJ2-3 gives the full variable domain: DGGITQSPKYLFRKEGQNVTLSCEQNLNHDAMYWYRQDPGQGLRLIYYSQIVNDFQKGDIAEGYSVSREKKESFPLTVTSAQKNPTAFYLCASRSLGTAFSDTQYFGPGTRLTVL.

The V call is TRBV7-9, the J call TRBJ2-2; D unresolved. The CDR3 is made up of 15 amino acids. Trimming took 6 bases from V and 0 from J, leaving 11 bases between them. Germline assignment: CDR1 SEHNR and CDR2 FQNEAQ (reference sequence). CDR3 loop: CASSSQSANTGELFF. The CDR3 DNA follows: TGTGCCAGCAGTTCCCAATCAGCGAACACCGGGGAGCTGTTTTTT.

Only a few counts were recorded for this clonotype. This sequence joins TRBV9 and TRBJ2-1; tentatively, D is TRBD1 or TRBD2 (5 bases each). Per germline, CDR1 SGDLS and CDR2 YYNGEE. This CDR3 spans 15 amino acids. Trimming took 4 bases from V and 5 from J, leaving 16 bases between them. The CDR3 DNA sequence: TGTGCCAGCAGCACTCGAGGGGTATATCACAATGAGCAGTTCTTC. It encodes CASSTRGVYHNEQFF.

This clonotype was recorded a few times. The chain carries TRBV12-3 or TRBV12-4 and TRBJ2-1; D is unclear. The CDR3 covers 13 residues. Trimming took 2 bases from V and 8 from J, leaving 10 bases between them. CDR3 sequence: CASSLFGIHEQFF. The DNA of the CDR3 is TGTGCCAGCAGTTTATTTGGGATCCATGAGCAGTTCTTC.

This clonotype has just a few counts. The CDR3 spells CASSYSSTLGGLILFF. CDR3 coding DNA: TGTGCCAGCAGTTACTCGAGTACCCTCGGAGGCCTGATCCTGTTTTTT. The chain combines TRBV6-5 with TRBJ1-4, with unresolved D. The germline V gene has CDR1 MNHEY and CDR2 SVGAGI. V was clipped by 0 bases and J by 14 bases, with 22 bases between them. This CDR3 is built from 16 residues.